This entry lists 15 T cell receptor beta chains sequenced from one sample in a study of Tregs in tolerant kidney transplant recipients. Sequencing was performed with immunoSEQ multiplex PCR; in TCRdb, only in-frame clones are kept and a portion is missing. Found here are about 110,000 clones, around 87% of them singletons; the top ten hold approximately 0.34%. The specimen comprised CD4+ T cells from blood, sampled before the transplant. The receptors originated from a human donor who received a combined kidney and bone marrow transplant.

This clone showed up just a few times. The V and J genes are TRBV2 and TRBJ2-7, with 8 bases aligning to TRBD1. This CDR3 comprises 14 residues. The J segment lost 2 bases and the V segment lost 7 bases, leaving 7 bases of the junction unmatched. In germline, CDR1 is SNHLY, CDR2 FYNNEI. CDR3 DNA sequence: TGTGCCAGCACCAAACAGGGGGGAACCTACGAGCAGTACTTC. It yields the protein CASTKQGGTYEQYF. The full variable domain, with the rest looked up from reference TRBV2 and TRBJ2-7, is EPEVTQTPSHQVTQMGQEVILRCVPISNHLYFYWYRQILGQKVEFLVSFYNNEISEKSEIFDDQFSVERPDGSNFTLKIRSTKLEDSAMYFCASTKQGGTYEQYFGPGTRLTVT.

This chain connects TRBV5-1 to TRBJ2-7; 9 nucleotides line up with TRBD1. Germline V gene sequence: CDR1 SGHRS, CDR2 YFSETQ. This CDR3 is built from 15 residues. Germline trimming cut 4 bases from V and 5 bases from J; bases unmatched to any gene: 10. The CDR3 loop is CASSPLTGTGHEQYF. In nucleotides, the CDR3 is TGCGCCAGCAGCCCCTTAACCGGGACAGGGCACGAGCAGTACTTC. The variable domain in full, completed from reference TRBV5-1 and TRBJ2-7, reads KAGVTQTPRYLIKTRGQQVTLSCSPISGHRSVSWYQQTPGQGLQFLFEYFSETQRNKGNFPGRFSGRQFSNSRSEMNVSTLELGDSALYLCASSPLTGTGHEQYFGPGTRLTVT.

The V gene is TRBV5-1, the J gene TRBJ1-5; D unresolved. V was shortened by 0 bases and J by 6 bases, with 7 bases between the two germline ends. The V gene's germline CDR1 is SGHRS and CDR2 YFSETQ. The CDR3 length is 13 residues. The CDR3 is CASSLAEGQPQHF. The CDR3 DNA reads TGCGCCAGCAGCTTGGCCGAGGGTCAGCCCCAGCATTTT.

This CDR3 is CAWRRGFNTEAFF. The CDR3 nucleotides read TGTGCCTGGAGGCGGGGCTTTAACACTGAAGCTTTCTTT. This chain links TRBV30 with TRBJ1-1, with D perhaps TRBD1 (5 bases). Looked up from germline, CDR1 is GTSNPN and CDR2 is SVGIG (reference sequence). Trimming left V 3 bases short and J 2 bases short, with 10 bases between. This CDR3 has 13 amino acids.

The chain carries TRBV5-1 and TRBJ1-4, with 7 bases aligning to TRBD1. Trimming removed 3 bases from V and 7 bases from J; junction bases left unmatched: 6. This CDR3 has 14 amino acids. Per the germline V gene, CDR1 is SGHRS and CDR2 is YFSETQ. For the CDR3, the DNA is TGCGCCAGCAGCTGGGACGACAGGGCTGAAAAACTGTTTTTT. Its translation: CASSWDDRAEKLFF.

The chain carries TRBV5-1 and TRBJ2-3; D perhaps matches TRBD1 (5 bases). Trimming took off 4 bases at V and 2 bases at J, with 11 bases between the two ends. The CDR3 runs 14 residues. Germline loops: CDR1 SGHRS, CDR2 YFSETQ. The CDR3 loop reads CASSHSQVTDTQYF. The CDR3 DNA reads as TGCGCCAGCAGCCACTCACAGGTCACAGATACGCAGTATTTT.

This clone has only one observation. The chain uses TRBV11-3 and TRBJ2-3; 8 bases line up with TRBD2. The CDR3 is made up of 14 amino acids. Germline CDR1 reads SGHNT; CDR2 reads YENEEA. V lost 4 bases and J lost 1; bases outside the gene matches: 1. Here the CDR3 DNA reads TGTGCCAGCAGCTGGCGGGGGGGCACAGATACGCAGTATTTT. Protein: CASSWRGGTDTQYF.

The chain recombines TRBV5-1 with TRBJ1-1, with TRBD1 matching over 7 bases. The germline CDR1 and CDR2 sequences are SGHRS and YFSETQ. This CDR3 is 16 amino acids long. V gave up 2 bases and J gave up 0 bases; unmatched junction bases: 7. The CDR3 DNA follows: TGCGCCAGCAGCTTAGACAGGGCATATCTGAACACTGAAGCTTTCTTT. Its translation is CASSLDRAYLNTEAFF. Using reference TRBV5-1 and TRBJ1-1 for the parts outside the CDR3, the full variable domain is KAGVTQTPRYLIKTRGQQVTLSCSPISGHRSVSWYQQTPGQGLQFLFEYFSETQRNKGNFPGRFSGRQFSNSRSEMNVSTLELGDSALYLCASSLDRAYLNTEAFFGQGTRLTVV.

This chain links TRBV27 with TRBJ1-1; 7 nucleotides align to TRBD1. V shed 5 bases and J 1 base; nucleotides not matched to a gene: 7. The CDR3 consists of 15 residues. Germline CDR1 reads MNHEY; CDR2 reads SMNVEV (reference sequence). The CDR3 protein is CASSPRQGANTEAFF. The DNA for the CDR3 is TGTGCCAGCAGTCCCCGACAGGGAGCGAACACTGAAGCTTTCTTT.

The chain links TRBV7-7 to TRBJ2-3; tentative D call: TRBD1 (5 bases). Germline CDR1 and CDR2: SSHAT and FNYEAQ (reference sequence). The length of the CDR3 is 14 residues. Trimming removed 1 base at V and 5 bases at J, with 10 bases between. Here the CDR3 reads CASSLGPGKDTQYF. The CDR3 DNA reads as TGTGCCAGCAGCTTAGGTCCAGGGAAAGATACGCAGTATTTT.

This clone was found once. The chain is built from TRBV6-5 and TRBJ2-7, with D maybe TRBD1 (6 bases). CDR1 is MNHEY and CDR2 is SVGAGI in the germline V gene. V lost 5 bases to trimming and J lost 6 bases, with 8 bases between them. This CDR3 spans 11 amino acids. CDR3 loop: CASSNRVEQYF. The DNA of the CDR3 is TGTGCCAGCAGTAACAGGGTCGAGCAGTACTTC.

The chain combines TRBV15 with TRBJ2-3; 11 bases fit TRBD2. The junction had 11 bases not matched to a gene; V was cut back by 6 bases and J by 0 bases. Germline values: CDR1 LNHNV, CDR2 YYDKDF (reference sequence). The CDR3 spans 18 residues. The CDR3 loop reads CATRKKLAGATSTDTQYF. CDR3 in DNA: TGTGCCACCAGAAAGAAACTAGCGGGGGCGACTAGCACAGATACGCAGTATTTT.

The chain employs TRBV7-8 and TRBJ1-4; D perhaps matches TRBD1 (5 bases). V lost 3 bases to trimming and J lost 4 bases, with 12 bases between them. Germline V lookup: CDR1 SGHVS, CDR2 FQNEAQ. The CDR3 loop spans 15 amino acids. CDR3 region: CASSFRGVLNEKLFF. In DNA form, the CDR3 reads TGTGCCAGCAGCTTTCGGGGGGTACTTAATGAAAAACTGTTTTTT. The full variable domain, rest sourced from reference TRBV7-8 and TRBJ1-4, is GAGVSQSPRYKVAKRGQDVALRCDPISGHVSLFWYQQALGQGPEFLTYFQNEAQLDKSGLPSDRFFAERPEGSVSTLKIQRTQQEDSAVYLCASSFRGVLNEKLFFGSGTQLSVL.

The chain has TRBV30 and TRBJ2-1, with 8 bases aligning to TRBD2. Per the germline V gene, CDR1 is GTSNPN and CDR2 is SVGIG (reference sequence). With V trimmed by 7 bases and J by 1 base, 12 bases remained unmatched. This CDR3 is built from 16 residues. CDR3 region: CALTSKLAESYNEQFF. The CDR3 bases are TGTGCCTTAACAAGCAAACTAGCGGAGTCCTACAATGAGCAGTTCTTC.

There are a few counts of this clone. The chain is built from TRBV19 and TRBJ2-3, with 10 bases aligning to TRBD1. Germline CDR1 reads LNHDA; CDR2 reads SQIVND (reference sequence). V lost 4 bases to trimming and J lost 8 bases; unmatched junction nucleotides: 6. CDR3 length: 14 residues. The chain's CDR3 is CASSTGQGRGTQYF. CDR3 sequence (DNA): TGTGCCAGTAGTACGGGACAGGGGCGGGGTACGCAGTATTTT.